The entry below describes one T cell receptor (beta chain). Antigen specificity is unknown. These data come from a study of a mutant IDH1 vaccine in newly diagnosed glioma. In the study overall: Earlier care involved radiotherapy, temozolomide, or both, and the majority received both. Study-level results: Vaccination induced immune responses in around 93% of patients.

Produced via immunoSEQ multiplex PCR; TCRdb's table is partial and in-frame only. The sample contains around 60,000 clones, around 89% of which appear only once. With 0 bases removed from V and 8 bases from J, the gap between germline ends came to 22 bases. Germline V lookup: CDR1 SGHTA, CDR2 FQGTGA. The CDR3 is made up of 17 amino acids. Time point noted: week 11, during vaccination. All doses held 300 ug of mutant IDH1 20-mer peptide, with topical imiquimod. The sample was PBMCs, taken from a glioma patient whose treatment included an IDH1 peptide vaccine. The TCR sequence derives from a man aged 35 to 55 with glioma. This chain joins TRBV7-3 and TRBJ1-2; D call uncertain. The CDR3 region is CASSLTGPAIRPEGYTF. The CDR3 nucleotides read TGTGCCAGCAGCTTAACGGGCCCGGCTATAAGGCCGGAAGGCTACACCTTC. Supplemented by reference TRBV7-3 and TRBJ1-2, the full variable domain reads GAGVSQTPSNKVTEKGKYVELRCDPISGHTALYWYRQSLGQGPEFLIYFQGTGAADDSGLPNDRFFAVRPEGSVSTLKIQRTERGDSAVYLCASSLTGPAIRPEGYTFGSGTRLTVV.